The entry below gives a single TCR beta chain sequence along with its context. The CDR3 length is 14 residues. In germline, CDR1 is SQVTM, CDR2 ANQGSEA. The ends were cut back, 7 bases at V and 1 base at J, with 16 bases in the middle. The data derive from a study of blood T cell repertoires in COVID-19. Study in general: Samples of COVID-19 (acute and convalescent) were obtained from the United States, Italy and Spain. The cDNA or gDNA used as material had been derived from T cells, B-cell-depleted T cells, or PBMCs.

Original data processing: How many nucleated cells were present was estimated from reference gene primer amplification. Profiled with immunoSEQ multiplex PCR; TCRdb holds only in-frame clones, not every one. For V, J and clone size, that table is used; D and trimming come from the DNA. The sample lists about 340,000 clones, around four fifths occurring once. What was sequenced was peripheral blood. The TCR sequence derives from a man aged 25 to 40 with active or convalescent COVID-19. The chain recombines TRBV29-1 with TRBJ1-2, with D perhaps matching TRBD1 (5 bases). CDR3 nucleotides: TGCAGCGCCAAGGGGCAGAGTGGTAACTATGGCTACACCTTC. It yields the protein CSAKGQSGNYGYTF. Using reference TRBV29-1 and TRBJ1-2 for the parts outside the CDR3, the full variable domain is SAVISQKPSRDICQRGTSLTIQCQVDSQVTMMFWYRQQPGQSLTLIATANQGSEATYESGFVIDKFPISRPNLTFSTLTVSNMSPEDSSIYLCSAKGQSGNYGYTFGSGTRLTVV.